These 26 T cell receptor beta chains originate from one sample sequenced in a study of identical twins. TCRdb reanalysed the 5' RACE reads using MiXCR and keeps one entry per CDR3 protein. The sample contains about 900,000 distinct CDR3 sequences, around 12% of which appear only once. These data were likewise used in another study, on yellow fever vaccine responses in identical twins.

Sequencing was done on a sample of PBMCs. The receptors were sampled from a woman aged 18 to 35 in good health.

This clonotype showed up just a few times. V and J are TRBV7-3 and TRBJ2-3; possibly TRBD2 for D (5 bases). Between the trimmed V and J ends, which lost 4 bases and 0 bases, there was a span of 20 bases. The germline gives CDR1 SGHTA, CDR2 FQGTGA. This CDR3 spans 18 amino acids. The CDR3 DNA reads as TGTGCCAGCAGCTCACCTCGGGGTAGCCGGACTAGCACAGATACGCAGTATTTT. Translation gives CASSSPRGSRTSTDTQYF.

V is TRBV10-2 and J is TRBJ2-3, with D possibly matching TRBD2 (5 bases). V lost 8 bases and J 3 bases, leaving 27 bases between the germline ends. The CDR3 length is 18 residues. Germline CDR1 is WSHSY and CDR2 is SAAADI. CDR3 loop: CASFSDPGRGKQTDTQYF. In DNA, the CDR3 is TGCGCCAGCTTCTCCGATCCAGGACGAGGGAAGCAGACAGATACGCAGTATTTT.

This sequence joins TRBV29-1 and TRBJ1-1; D is uncertain. The CDR3 length is 12 residues. Germline V gives CDR1 SQVTM, CDR2 ANQGSEA. The germline V and J ends were trimmed by 3 bases and 1 base, with 6 bases remaining between them. CDR3 DNA sequence: TGCAGCGTTGAGGCGGCGAACACTGAAGCTTTCTTT. It codes for CSVEAANTEAFF.

This clonotype was found a few times. V and J are TRBV3-1 and TRBJ2-5; D unclear. The CDR3 has 15 residues. V lost 0 bases, J lost 2 bases, and 10 bases lay in between. Germline values: CDR1 LGHDT, CDR2 YNNKEL (reference sequence). The CDR3 sequence is CASSQDHAGQETQYF. In nucleotides, the CDR3 is TGTGCCAGCAGCCAAGATCATGCAGGACAAGAGACCCAGTACTTC.

The V call is TRBV24-1, the J call TRBJ2-3; weak D call: TRBD2 (6 bases). The germline gives CDR1 KGHDR, CDR2 SFDVKD. Between the trimmed V and J ends, which lost 5 bases and 11 bases, there was a span of 19 bases. The CDR3 has 14 amino acids. Here the CDR3 DNA reads TGTGCCACCAGTGTAAGGCGGGATCGGACAAAGCAGTATTTT. Translated: CATSVRRDRTKQYF.

The genes are TRBV25-1 and TRBJ1-1; D ambiguous. The CDR3 consists of 15 residues. Germline CDR1 MGHDK, CDR2 SYGVNS. Trimming left V 4 bases short and J 5 bases short, with 17 bases between. Here the CDR3 reads CASSGVSEYGTEAFF. The DNA of the CDR3 is TGTGCCAGCAGTGGAGTTTCGGAGTACGGGACTGAAGCTTTCTTT. Looking up the rest from reference TRBV25-1 and TRBJ1-1 gives the full variable domain: EADIYQTPRYLVIGTGKKITLECSQTMGHDKMYWYQQDPGMELHLIHYSYGVNSTEKGDLSSESTVSRIRTEHFPLTLESARPSHTSQYLCASSGVSEYGTEAFFGQGTRLTVV.

This chain connects TRBV20-1 to TRBJ1-5, with 7 bases matching TRBD1. Germline CDR1 and CDR2: DFQATT and SNEGSKA (reference sequence). V lost 0 bases and J lost 3; bases outside the gene matches: 5. The CDR3 is 15 amino acids. Here the CDR3 reads CSARDQGQFNQPQHF. The CDR3 DNA is TGCAGTGCTAGAGATCAGGGACAGTTCAATCAGCCCCAGCATTTT.

This clonotype occurred a few times. This sequence joins TRBV12-3 or TRBV12-4 and TRBJ2-1, with a tentative D call TRBD2 (6 bases). V lost 0 bases to trimming and J lost 10 bases, with 10 bases between them. This CDR3 spans 13 amino acids. The CDR3 sequence is CASSLATRGEQFF. The CDR3 DNA reads as TGTGCCAGCAGTTTAGCCACCCGGGGGGAGCAGTTCTTC.

At least ten counts were recorded for this clonotype. In nucleotides, the CDR3 is TGTGCCAGCAGCGTATCCCCCCGACACCCGGTCTACAACAATGAGCAGTTCTTC. Translation: CASSVSPRHPVYNNEQFF. V gene TRBV9 combines with J gene TRBJ2-1; unclear D gene. Looked up from germline, CDR1 is SGDLS and CDR2 is YYNGEE. Trimming cost V 1 base and J 5 bases, with 22 bases left between them. The length of the CDR3 is 18 residues. The full variable domain, in which reference TRBV9 and TRBJ2-1 provide the parts outside the CDR3, is DSGVTQTPKHLITATGQRVTLRCSPRSGDLSVYWYQQSLDQGLQFLIQYYNGEERAKGNILERFSAQQFPDLHSELNLSSLELGDSALYFCASSVSPRHPVYNNEQFFGPGTRLTVL.

The CDR3, as DNA: TGTGCCAGCAGCAAAGAAGTACAGGGCACAGATACGCAGTATTTT. Amino acid sequence: CASSKEVQGTDTQYF. V and J are TRBV21-1 and TRBJ2-3; the table gives TRBD1 as D, unverified against the DNA. TRBV21-1 is shown as a pseudogene. CDR3 length: 15 amino acids.

The CDR3 nucleotides are TGTGCCAACTCGTTGTCTGGAAACACCATATATTTT. This gives the protein CANSLSGNTIYF. This rearrangement joins TRBV12-3 or TRBV12-4 to TRBJ1-3; D call uncertain. Trimming removed 10 bases at V and 1 base at J, with 8 bases between. This CDR3 is 12 amino acids long.

This clonotype was detected only a few times. The chain recombines TRBV28 with TRBJ1-4; perhaps TRBD1 as D (6 bases). The germline V gene has CDR1 MDHEN and CDR2 SYDVKM. The germline V and J ends were trimmed by 4 bases and 7 bases, with 13 bases remaining between them. CDR3 length equals 14 residues. CDR3 bases: TGTGCCAGCAGTTCCCTACAGGGCTTTGAAAAACTGTTTTTT. Residues: CASSSLQGFEKLFF.

CDR3 loop: CATSDLWTGGHEQFF. CDR3 nucleotide sequence: TGTGCCACCAGTGATTTGTGGACAGGAGGCCATGAGCAGTTCTTC. The V call is TRBV24-1, the J call TRBJ2-1; 7 bases line up with TRBD1. CDR3 length: 15 residues. The germline V gene encodes CDR1 KGHDR and CDR2 SFDVKD. V dropped 0 bases and J dropped 8; count of bases not matched to a gene: 6.

This rearrangement joins TRBV7-7 to TRBJ2-5; 9 nucleotides agree with TRBD2. Germline-derived CDR1 and CDR2 are SSHAT and FNYEAQ (reference sequence). The CDR3 loop spans 15 amino acids. V shed 5 bases, J shed 3 bases, and the junction held 7 bases outside the gene matches. The CDR3 sequence: CASSNRASGEETQYF. The CDR3 DNA reads TGTGCCAGCAGCAACAGGGCTAGCGGGGAAGAGACCCAGTACTTC.

The V gene is TRBV6-1, the J gene TRBJ2-5, with D perhaps matching TRBD1 or TRBD2 (5 bases each). There are 14 residues in the CDR3. Germline loops: CDR1 MNHNS, CDR2 SASEGT. V lost 6 bases, J lost 0 bases, and 11 bases lay in between. CDR3 loop: CASSSGPNQETQYF. CDR3 DNA: TGTGCCAGCAGCTCGGGGCCAAACCAAGAGACCCAGTACTTC.

The chain carries TRBV6-1 and TRBJ2-6; no clear D gene. The CDR3 runs to 15 residues. Trimming took off 6 bases at V and 0 bases at J, with 9 bases between the two ends. The germline V gene encodes CDR1 MNHNS and CDR2 SASEGT. The CDR3 loop is CASRAETSGANVLTF. Here the CDR3 DNA reads TGTGCCAGCAGGGCGGAAACCTCTGGGGCCAACGTCCTGACTTTC.

This CDR3 is CASSSTGETHTEAFF. Written as DNA, the CDR3 is TGCGCCAGCAGCTCCACAGGGGAAACGCACACTGAAGCTTTCTTT. V is TRBV5-1 and J is TRBJ1-1; 7 bases align to TRBD1. The CDR3 consists of 15 residues. Germline V lookup: CDR1 SGHRS, CDR2 YFSETQ. V lost 3 bases and J lost 3; bases outside the gene matches: 8.

This clonotype has only a few counts. The V gene is TRBV21-1, the J gene TRBJ2-6; the DNA was not used to check the table's D call, TRBD1. TRBV21-1 is a recognized pseudogene. There are 17 residues in the CDR3. The CDR3 loop is CASSKISGVSGANVLTF. The DNA of the CDR3 is TGTGCCAGCAGCAAAATCTCGGGGGTCTCTGGGGCCAACGTCCTGACTTTC.

This clonotype appeared a few times. V usage is TRBV29-1 and J usage is TRBJ1-1; D call uncertain. The CDR3 is 12 amino acids. Germline values: CDR1 SQVTM, CDR2 ANQGSEA. Trimming removed 2 bases at V and 6 bases at J, with 10 bases between. The CDR3 nucleotides read TGCAGCGTTGAAAGGTCCGGGCCTGAAGCTTTCTTT. Translated, it gives CSVERSGPEAFF.

The V and J genes are TRBV2 and TRBJ2-2; 9 nucleotides match TRBD2. The germline V gene encodes CDR1 SNHLY and CDR2 FYNNEI. The length of the CDR3 is 17 residues. V was clipped by 1 base and J by 2 bases; unmatched bases: 5. CDR3 bases: TGTGCCAGCAGTGAAGTTAGCGGGACTAGCAACACCGGGGAGCTGTTTTTT. It codes for CASSEVSGTSNTGELFF.

This clonotype was observed at least ten times. The genes are TRBV29-1 and TRBJ1-2; TRBD1 agrees at 7 bases. The CDR3 extends over 16 amino acids. Germline-derived CDR1 and CDR2 are SQVTM and ANQGSEA. The V and J ends lost 6 bases and 0 bases, in that order; junction bases with no gene match: 13. The DNA of the CDR3 is TGCAGCGTAGGGGGCGGACAGGAACGAACTAACTATGGCTACACCTTC. Protein: CSVGGGQERTNYGYTF.

The chain combines TRBV5-1 with TRBJ2-1; 9 nucleotides align to TRBD2. This CDR3 contains 15 residues. V was clipped by 4 bases and J by 9 bases; unmatched bases: 11. Germline V gene lookup returns CDR1 SGHRS and CDR2 YFSETQ. For the CDR3, the DNA is TGCGCCAGCAGCCCGGACGGCGGGAGGGCCGTTGAGCAGTTCTTC. Translated: CASSPDGGRAVEQFF.

This chain joins TRBV5-1 and TRBJ2-7; tentatively, D is TRBD1 or TRBD2 (6 bases each). The V end lost 0 bases, the J end lost 6 bases, and 13 bases lay between the germline ends. Germline lookup yields CDR1 SGHRS and CDR2 YFSETQ. The length of the CDR3 is 14 residues. The CDR3 nucleotides read TGCGCCAGCAGCTTGGAGGGCAGGGGACTCGAGCAGTACTTC. It specifies CASSLEGRGLEQYF. Combining the CDR3 with reference TRBV5-1 and TRBJ2-7 gives the whole variable domain KAGVTQTPRYLIKTRGQQVTLSCSPISGHRSVSWYQQTPGQGLQFLFEYFSETQRNKGNFPGRFSGRQFSNSRSEMNVSTLELGDSALYLCASSLEGRGLEQYFGPGTRLTVT.

This clonotype was counted only a few times. V usage is TRBV20-1 and J usage is TRBJ2-3, with D perhaps matching TRBD2 (5 bases). Germline CDR1 DFQATT, CDR2 SNEGSKA (reference sequence). V lost 0 bases and J lost 0, with 10 bases in between. CDR3 size: 15 residues. CDR3 nucleotide sequence: TGCAGTGCTAGAGATGGACTGGTTAGCACAGATACGCAGTATTTT. This encodes CSARDGLVSTDTQYF.

This clonotype turned up a few times. The CDR3, as DNA: TGTGCCACCAGCAGAGATCCAAGGACAGGTTCTCAAGAGACCCAGTACTTC. The encoded protein is CATSRDPRTGSQETQYF. The chain joins TRBV15 to TRBJ2-5, with 7 bases that match TRBD1. CDR1 LNHNV and CDR2 YYDKDF come from the germline V gene (reference sequence). V lost 0 bases, J lost 2 bases, and 9 bases stayed unmatched. The CDR3 totals 17 residues.

This clonotype was detected a few times. The rearrangement uses TRBV5-1 and TRBJ2-7; 8 bases match TRBD1. Trimming removed 2 bases from V and 4 bases from J; junction bases left unmatched: 8. The germline gives CDR1 SGHRS, CDR2 YFSETQ. There are 15 residues in the CDR3. As DNA, the CDR3 is TGCGCCAGCAGCTTCTTGCAGGGGGCTCTATACGAGCAGTACTTC. This gives the protein CASSFLQGALYEQYF.